A selection of T cell receptor beta chains follows, all from one sample in a study of T cell responses to AZD1222 COVID-19 vaccine. Some clones are missing from TCRdb's copy, which holds only in-frame ones; the method was immunoSEQ multiplex PCR. The data contain around 95,000 clones, approximately 90% of them singletons. The input for sequencing was peripheral blood, taken on day 0 of AZD1222 vaccination. These receptors were taken from an adult in good health. Each CDR3 is given with its conserved first and last residue. The order of the fields is D gene, V gene, clone size, J gene, CDR3 DNA, CDR3 protein. A D gene is named only where the DNA matches it firmly. Clone size, where shown, is once, few, many, or a class for clones that have expanded.

D gene: -
V gene: TRBV6-6
clone size: -
J gene: TRBJ1-1
CDR3 DNA: TGTGCCAGCAGTTACAGGGGAGCCTCCATGAACACTGAAGCTTTCTTT
CDR3 protein: CASSYRGASMNTEAFF

D gene: TRBD1
V gene: TRBV18
clone size: -
J gene: TRBJ1-4
CDR3 DNA: TGTGCCAGCTCAACAGGACAGGGGGCCAGGGAAAAACTGTTTTTT
CDR3 protein: CASSTGQGAREKLFF

D gene: TRBD1
V gene: TRBV6-2/TRBV6-3
clone size: -
J gene: TRBJ1-5
CDR3 DNA: TGTGCCAGCAGCCCCACAGGGGAAAGTCAGCCCCAGCATTTT
CDR3 protein: CASSPTGESQPQHF

D gene: TRBD2
V gene: TRBV6-2/TRBV6-3
clone size: -
J gene: TRBJ2-7
CDR3 DNA: TGTGCCAGCAGTCCCGGAGCGGGAGGGTACATTGTGGACTCCTACGAGCAGTACTTC
CDR3 protein: CASSPGAGGYIVDSYEQYF

D gene: -
V gene: TRBV4-2
clone size: -
J gene: TRBJ2-7
CDR3 DNA: TGTGCCAGCAGCCAGCTGGCAGCGGGCCTAAGCTCCTACGAGCAGTACTTC
CDR3 protein: CASSQLAAGLSSYEQYF

D gene: -
V gene: TRBV29-1
clone size: -
J gene: TRBJ2-5
CDR3 DNA: TGCAGCGTTGACGGAGGCGACCAAGAGACCCAGTACTTC
CDR3 protein: CSVDGGDQETQYF

D gene: -
V gene: TRBV5-1
clone size: -
J gene: TRBJ1-1
CDR3 DNA: TGCGCCAGCAGCTTGACAGGGAACACTGAAGCTTTCTTT
CDR3 protein: CASSLTGNTEAFF

D gene: TRBD2
V gene: TRBV18
clone size: -
J gene: TRBJ2-7
CDR3 DNA: TGTGCCAGCTCACGAGAAGCGGGAAGCTCCTACGAGCAGTACTTC
CDR3 protein: CASSREAGSSYEQYF

D gene: -
V gene: TRBV27
clone size: -
J gene: TRBJ2-1
CDR3 DNA: TGTGCCAGCAGTTTATCAGTCTCCTACAATGAGCAGTTCTTC
CDR3 protein: CASSLSVSYNEQFF

D gene: -
V gene: TRBV6-5
clone size: -
J gene: TRBJ1-5
CDR3 DNA: TGTGCCAGCAGTTATACGGGGGATCAGCCCCAGCATTTT
CDR3 protein: CASSYTGDQPQHF

D gene: -
V gene: TRBV10-3
clone size: once
J gene: TRBJ1-5
CDR3 DNA: TGTGCCATCAGTGAGCAGGGTGCAAATCAGCCCCAGCATTTT
CDR3 protein: CAISEQGANQPQHF

D gene: TRBD2
V gene: TRBV5-1
clone size: -
J gene: TRBJ2-3
CDR3 DNA: TGCGCCAGCAGCTTGGCGGCGGGAGAGACAGATACGCAGTATTTT
CDR3 protein: CASSLAAGETDTQYF

D gene: TRBD2
V gene: TRBV11-2
clone size: -
J gene: TRBJ2-1
CDR3 DNA: TGTGCCAGCAGCTTCGGGACTAGCGGCTACAATGAGCAGTTCTTC
CDR3 protein: CASSFGTSGYNEQFF

D gene: -
V gene: TRBV19
clone size: -
J gene: TRBJ2-1
CDR3 DNA: TGTGCCAGTAGTCCACTAACCCTCTACTCCTACAATGAGCAGTTCTTC
CDR3 protein: CASSPLTLYSYNEQFF

D gene: -
V gene: TRBV28
clone size: -
J gene: TRBJ1-4
CDR3 DNA: TGTGCCAGTCAGGGGAAACGGGTTAATGAAAAACTGTTTTTT
CDR3 protein: CASQGKRVNEKLFF

D gene: TRBD2
V gene: TRBV20-1
clone size: -
J gene: TRBJ2-1
CDR3 DNA: TGCAGTGCAGGACTAGACAATGAGCAGTTCTTC
CDR3 protein: CSAGLDNEQFF

D gene: -
V gene: TRBV4-3
clone size: -
J gene: TRBJ1-2
CDR3 DNA: TGCGCCAGCAGCCAAGGGGGGGAAACACGGGGCTACACCTTC
CDR3 protein: CASSQGGETRGYTF

D gene: -
V gene: TRBV7-2
clone size: -
J gene: TRBJ1-2
CDR3 DNA: TGTGCCAGCAGCTTAGCAGATCCCCACTATGGCTACACCTTC
CDR3 protein: CASSLADPHYGYTF

D gene: -
V gene: TRBV15
clone size: few
J gene: TRBJ2-7
CDR3 DNA: TGTGCCACCAGCATCAGGACTTCCCCTCACGAGCAGTACTTC
CDR3 protein: CATSIRTSPHEQYF

D gene: TRBD1
V gene: TRBV5-4
clone size: -
J gene: TRBJ1-6
CDR3 DNA: TGTGCCAGCAGCTTTTGGGGACAGGGGGCGAATTCACCCCTCCACTTT
CDR3 protein: CASSFWGQGANSPLHF

D gene: -
V gene: TRBV7-9
clone size: -
J gene: TRBJ1-1
CDR3 DNA: TGTGCCAGCAGGCTCCCGGAGACGACTGAAGCTTTCTTT
CDR3 protein: CASRLPETTEAFF

D gene: -
V gene: TRBV9
clone size: -
J gene: TRBJ1-6
CDR3 DNA: TGTGCCAGCAGCGGAGACTCTTATTCACCCCTCCACTTT
CDR3 protein: CASSGDSYSPLHF

D gene: -
V gene: TRBV27
clone size: -
J gene: TRBJ2-7
CDR3 DNA: TGTGCCAGCAGTTTAGTTGCAGGGGCCTCCTACGAGCAGTACTTC
CDR3 protein: CASSLVAGASYEQYF

D gene: TRBD1
V gene: TRBV19
clone size: -
J gene: TRBJ2-5
CDR3 DNA: TGTGCCAGTAGTCCGGGACAGGGAAAAGAGACCCAGTACTTC
CDR3 protein: CASSPGQGKETQYF

D gene: -
V gene: TRBV7-8
clone size: -
J gene: TRBJ2-3
CDR3 DNA: TGTGCCAGCAGCTTAGGGTTTTTACGGACCGCCACAGATACGCAGTATTTT
CDR3 protein: CASSLGFLRTATDTQYF

D gene: TRBD1
V gene: TRBV4-3
clone size: -
J gene: TRBJ1-6
CDR3 DNA: TGCGCCAGCAGCCAAGAGTGGTACAGGGGGACTAGCGGACCCCTCCACTTT
CDR3 protein: CASSQEWYRGTSGPLHF

D gene: TRBD1
V gene: TRBV3-1/TRBV3-2
clone size: -
J gene: TRBJ1-1
CDR3 DNA: TGTGCCAGCTCACCGGCCGGGGGTACAGGGGTATTGGACACTGAAGCTTTCTTT
CDR3 protein: CASSPAGGTGVLDTEAFF

D gene: -
V gene: TRBV7-9
clone size: -
J gene: TRBJ1-2
CDR3 DNA: TGTGCCAGCAGCCGAGACCGGAACCGGGGCTACACCTTC
CDR3 protein: CASSRDRNRGYTF

D gene: TRBD2
V gene: TRBV19
clone size: few
J gene: TRBJ2-7
CDR3 DNA: TGTGCCAGTAAAAAGGAACCGGGGGGATCCTACGAGCAGTACTTC
CDR3 protein: CASKKEPGGSYEQYF

D gene: -
V gene: TRBV12-3/TRBV12-4
clone size: -
J gene: TRBJ1-5
CDR3 DNA: TGTGCCAGCAGTTGGGGGAACAATCAGCCCCAGCATTTT
CDR3 protein: CASSWGNNQPQHF

D gene: -
V gene: TRBV29-1
clone size: -
J gene: TRBJ2-7
CDR3 DNA: TGCAGCGTTGCTGACTACGAGCAGTACTTC
CDR3 protein: CSVADYEQYF

D gene: -
V gene: TRBV6-5
clone size: -
J gene: TRBJ1-6
CDR3 DNA: TGTGCCAGCAGCCGAGGGAGGGTAAATTCACCCCTCCACTTT
CDR3 protein: CASSRGRVNSPLHF

D gene: -
V gene: TRBV7-2
clone size: -
J gene: TRBJ2-5
CDR3 DNA: TGTGCCAGCAGCTTAGGCGGGGTATGGGAGACCCAGTACTTC
CDR3 protein: CASSLGGVWETQYF

D gene: -
V gene: TRBV7-2
clone size: few
J gene: TRBJ2-1
CDR3 DNA: TGTGCCAGCAGCTTAGGGAGTGCGTCCTACAATGAGCAGTTCTTC
CDR3 protein: CASSLGSASYNEQFF

D gene: TRBD2
V gene: TRBV9
clone size: -
J gene: TRBJ2-1
CDR3 DNA: TGTGCCAGCAGCGATAGCGGGAGGGCCACCAATGAGCAGTTCTTC
CDR3 protein: CASSDSGRATNEQFF

D gene: TRBD2
V gene: TRBV6-2/TRBV6-3
clone size: -
J gene: TRBJ2-1
CDR3 DNA: TGTGCCAGCAGTTACATTCCAGCGGGAGGGTACAATGAGCAGTTCTTC
CDR3 protein: CASSYIPAGGYNEQFF

D gene: -
V gene: TRBV6-2/TRBV6-3
clone size: -
J gene: TRBJ2-2
CDR3 DNA: TGTGCCAGCAGTTACCCCCAAACGGGGTACGGGGAGCTGTTTTTT
CDR3 protein: CASSYPQTGYGELFF

D gene: TRBD2
V gene: TRBV13
clone size: -
J gene: TRBJ2-3
CDR3 DNA: TGTGCCAGCAGCTTAGGCCTAGCGGGAGGGGCCCCAGATACGCAGTATTTT
CDR3 protein: CASSLGLAGGAPDTQYF

D gene: -
V gene: TRBV5-1
clone size: -
J gene: TRBJ2-5
CDR3 DNA: TGCGCCAGCAGCCCCCCCGGGCGGGAGACCCAGTACTTC
CDR3 protein: CASSPPGRETQYF

D gene: -
V gene: TRBV10-1
clone size: -
J gene: TRBJ1-6
CDR3 DNA: TGCGCCAGCAGTGGCCGATTTGCTCACCCGTTATCGTTGATTCCCCGGAAGGCGAATTCACCCCTCCACTTT
CDR3 protein: CASSGRFAHPLSLIPRKANSPLHF

D gene: -
V gene: TRBV19
clone size: -
J gene: TRBJ1-1
CDR3 DNA: TGTGCCAGTAGTATTGCAGATCACCAGAACACTGAAGCTTTCTTT
CDR3 protein: CASSIADHQNTEAFF

D gene: TRBD2
V gene: TRBV30
clone size: -
J gene: TRBJ2-3
CDR3 DNA: TGTGCCTGGAGTGTGGGAGGGGGCACAGATACGCAGTATTTT
CDR3 protein: CAWSVGGGTDTQYF

D gene: -
V gene: TRBV15
clone size: -
J gene: TRBJ2-7
CDR3 DNA: TGTGCCACCAGCAGAGATTTGGGTTACGAGCAGTACTTC
CDR3 protein: CATSRDLGYEQYF

D gene: TRBD2
V gene: TRBV30
clone size: -
J gene: TRBJ2-1
CDR3 DNA: TGTGCCTGGAGTGTACCCGGCGGGAGGTTACCATATGAGCAGTTCTTC
CDR3 protein: CAWSVPGGRLPYEQFF

D gene: TRBD1
V gene: TRBV9
clone size: -
J gene: TRBJ1-4
CDR3 DNA: TGTGCCAGCAGCGTGGACAGGGAGATGACTAATGAAAAACTGTTTTTT
CDR3 protein: CASSVDREMTNEKLFF

D gene: TRBD2
V gene: TRBV7-3
clone size: -
J gene: TRBJ2-1
CDR3 DNA: TGTGCCAGCAGCTTAAGTGGGACTAGCGGGACTGAGCAGTTCTTC
CDR3 protein: CASSLSGTSGTEQFF

D gene: -
V gene: TRBV19
clone size: -
J gene: TRBJ1-6
CDR3 DNA: TGTGCCAGTAGTATGGACAGCGGGTCACCCCTCCACTTT
CDR3 protein: CASSMDSGSPLHF

D gene: TRBD2
V gene: TRBV5-1
clone size: -
J gene: TRBJ2-1
CDR3 DNA: TGCGCCAGCAGAGGGGAGGGCCCGAATGAGCAGTTCTTC
CDR3 protein: CASRGEGPNEQFF

D gene: -
V gene: TRBV19
clone size: once
J gene: TRBJ1-5
CDR3 DNA: TGTGCCAGTAGTATGGCGACCAGGGGTGGCAATCAGCCCCAGCATTTT
CDR3 protein: CASSMATRGGNQPQHF

D gene: -
V gene: TRBV27
clone size: -
J gene: TRBJ2-1
CDR3 DNA: TGTGCCAGCAGTCACCGGGGGTCTGAGCAGTTCTTC
CDR3 protein: CASSHRGSEQFF

D gene: -
V gene: TRBV19
clone size: -
J gene: TRBJ1-5
CDR3 DNA: TGTGCCAGTAGTCCCGAGACAGATCAGCCCCAGCATTTT
CDR3 protein: CASSPETDQPQHF

D gene: TRBD2
V gene: TRBV4-1
clone size: -
J gene: TRBJ2-1
CDR3 DNA: TGCGCCAGCAGCCCCGGGACTAGCGGGAGGAATGAGCAGTTCTTC
CDR3 protein: CASSPGTSGRNEQFF

D gene: TRBD1
V gene: TRBV2
clone size: -
J gene: TRBJ1-1
CDR3 DNA: TGTGCCAGCATCGAATATGGGGGGACAGGGGGCTTTTCGAACACTGAAGCTTTCTTT
CDR3 protein: CASIEYGGTGGFSNTEAFF

D gene: -
V gene: TRBV27
clone size: -
J gene: TRBJ2-2
CDR3 DNA: TGTGCCAGCAGTACCCCCCTGCGTACCAACACCGGGGAGCTGTTTTTT
CDR3 protein: CASSTPLRTNTGELFF

D gene: -
V gene: TRBV19
clone size: -
J gene: TRBJ2-2
CDR3 DNA: TGTGCCAGTCAAGCGTTGGGACAAGAGGGGACCGGGGAGCTGTTTTTT
CDR3 protein: CASQALGQEGTGELFF

D gene: TRBD2
V gene: TRBV4-2
clone size: -
J gene: TRBJ2-7
CDR3 DNA: TGTGCCAGCAGCCAGACCATCTCAACCGGACTAGCGGGAGTTTTCTACGAGCAGTACTTC
CDR3 protein: CASSQTISTGLAGVFYEQYF

D gene: -
V gene: TRBV30
clone size: once
J gene: TRBJ2-1
CDR3 DNA: TGTGCCTGGAGTGTGGGCGTTTACAATGAGCAGTTCTTC
CDR3 protein: CAWSVGVYNEQFF